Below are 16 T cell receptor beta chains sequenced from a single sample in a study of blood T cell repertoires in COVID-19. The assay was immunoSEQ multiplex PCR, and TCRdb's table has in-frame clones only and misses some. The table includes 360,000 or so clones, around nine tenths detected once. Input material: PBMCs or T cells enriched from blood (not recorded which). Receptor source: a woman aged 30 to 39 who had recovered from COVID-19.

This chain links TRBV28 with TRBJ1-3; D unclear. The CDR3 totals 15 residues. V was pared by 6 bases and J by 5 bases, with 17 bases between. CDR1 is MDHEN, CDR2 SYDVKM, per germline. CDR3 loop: CASSSPPEGRNTIYF. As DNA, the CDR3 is TGTGCCAGCAGCTCACCCCCGGAGGGAAGAAACACCATATATTTT.

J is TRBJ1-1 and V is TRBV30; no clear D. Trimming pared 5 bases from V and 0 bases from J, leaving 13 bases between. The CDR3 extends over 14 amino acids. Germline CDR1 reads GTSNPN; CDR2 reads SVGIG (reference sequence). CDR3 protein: CAWGRRELNTEAFF. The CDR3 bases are TGTGCCTGGGGACGACGGGAGCTGAACACTGAAGCTTTCTTT.

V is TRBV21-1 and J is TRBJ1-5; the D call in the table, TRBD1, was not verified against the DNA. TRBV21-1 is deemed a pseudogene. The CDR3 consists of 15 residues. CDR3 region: CASIWDRCYNQPQHF. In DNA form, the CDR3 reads TGTGCCAGCATTTGGGACAGATGCTACAATCAGCCCCAGCATTTT.

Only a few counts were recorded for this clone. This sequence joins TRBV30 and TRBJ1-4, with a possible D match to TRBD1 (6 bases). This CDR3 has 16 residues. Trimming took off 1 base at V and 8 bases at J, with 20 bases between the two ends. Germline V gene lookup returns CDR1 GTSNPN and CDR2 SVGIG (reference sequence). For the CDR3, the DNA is TGTGCCTGGAGTGCAGACAGGACAGTCCCTACAGAAAAACTGTTTTTT. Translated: CAWSADRTVPTEKLFF. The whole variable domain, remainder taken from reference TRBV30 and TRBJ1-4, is SQTIHQWPATLVQPVGSPLSLECTVEGTSNPNLYWYRQAAGRGLQLLFYSVGIGQISSEVPQNLSASRPQDRQFILSSKKLLLSDSGFYLCAWSADRTVPTEKLFFGSGTQLSVL.

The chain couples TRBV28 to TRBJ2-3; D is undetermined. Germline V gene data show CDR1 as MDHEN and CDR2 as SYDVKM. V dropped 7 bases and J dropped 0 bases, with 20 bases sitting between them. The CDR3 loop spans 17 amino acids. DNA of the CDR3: TGTGCCAGCACCCCCGATTGGCGCGGCCTCAGCACAGATACGCAGTATTTT. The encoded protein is CASTPDWRGLSTDTQYF.

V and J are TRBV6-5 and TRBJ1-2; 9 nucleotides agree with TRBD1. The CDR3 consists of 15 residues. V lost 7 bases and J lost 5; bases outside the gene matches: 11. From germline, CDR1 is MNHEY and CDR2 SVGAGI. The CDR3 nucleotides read TGTGCCAGCACCCTAACCGGGACAGGGCTTTATGGCTACACCTTC. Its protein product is CASTLTGTGLYGYTF.

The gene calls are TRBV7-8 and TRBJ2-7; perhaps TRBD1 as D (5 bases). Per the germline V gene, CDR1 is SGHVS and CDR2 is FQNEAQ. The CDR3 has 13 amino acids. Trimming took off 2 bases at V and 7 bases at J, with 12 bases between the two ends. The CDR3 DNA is TGTGCCAGCAGCTTATCGTCCCCAGGGGAGCAGTACTTC. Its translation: CASSLSSPGEQYF.

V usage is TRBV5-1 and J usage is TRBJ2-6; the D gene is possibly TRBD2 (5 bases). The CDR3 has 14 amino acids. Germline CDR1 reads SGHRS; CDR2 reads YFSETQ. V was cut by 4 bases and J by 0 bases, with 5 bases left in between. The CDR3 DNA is TGCGCCAGCAGCCGGGGCTCTGGGGCCAACGTCCTGACTTTC. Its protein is CASSRGSGANVLTF.

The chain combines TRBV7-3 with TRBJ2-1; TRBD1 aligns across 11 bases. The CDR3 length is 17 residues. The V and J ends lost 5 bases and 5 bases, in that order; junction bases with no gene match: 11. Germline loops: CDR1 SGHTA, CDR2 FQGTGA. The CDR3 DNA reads TGTGCCAGCAGCCGACGCGGTGGGACAGGGGGTGACAATGAGCAGTTCTTC. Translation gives CASSRRGGTGGDNEQFF.

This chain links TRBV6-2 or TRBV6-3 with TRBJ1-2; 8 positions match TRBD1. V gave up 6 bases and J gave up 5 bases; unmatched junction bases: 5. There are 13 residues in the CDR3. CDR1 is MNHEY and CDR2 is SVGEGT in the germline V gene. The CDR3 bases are TGTGCCAGCAGCCGGACAGGGATATATGGCTACACCTTC. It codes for CASSRTGIYGYTF.

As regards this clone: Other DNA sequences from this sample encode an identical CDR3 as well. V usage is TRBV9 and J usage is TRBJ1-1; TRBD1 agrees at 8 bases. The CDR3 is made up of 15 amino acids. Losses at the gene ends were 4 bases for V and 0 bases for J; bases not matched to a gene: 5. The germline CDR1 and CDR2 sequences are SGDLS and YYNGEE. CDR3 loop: CASSPRTGLNTEAFF. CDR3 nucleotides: TGTGCCAGCAGCCCCCGGACAGGGTTGAACACTGAAGCTTTCTTT.

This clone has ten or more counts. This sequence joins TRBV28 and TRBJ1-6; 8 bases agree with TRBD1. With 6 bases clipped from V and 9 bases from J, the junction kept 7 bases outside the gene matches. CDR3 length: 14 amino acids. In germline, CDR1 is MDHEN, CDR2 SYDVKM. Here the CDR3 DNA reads TGTGCCAGCAGAGGGACAGGCGAACTTTCACCCCTCCACTTT. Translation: CASRGTGELSPLHF.

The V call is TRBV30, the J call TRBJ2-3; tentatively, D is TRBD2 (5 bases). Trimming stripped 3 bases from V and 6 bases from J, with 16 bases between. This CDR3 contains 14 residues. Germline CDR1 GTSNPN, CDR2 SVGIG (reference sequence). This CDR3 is CAWSRTGFLDTQYF. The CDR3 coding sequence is TGTGCCTGGAGCCGAACGGGGTTCTTGGATACGCAGTATTTT.

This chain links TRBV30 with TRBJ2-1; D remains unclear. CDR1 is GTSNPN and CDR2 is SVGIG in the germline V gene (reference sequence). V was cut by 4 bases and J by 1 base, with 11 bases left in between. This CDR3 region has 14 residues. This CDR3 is CAWIAPFSYNEQFF. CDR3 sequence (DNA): TGTGCCTGGATCGCGCCGTTTTCCTACAATGAGCAGTTCTTC.

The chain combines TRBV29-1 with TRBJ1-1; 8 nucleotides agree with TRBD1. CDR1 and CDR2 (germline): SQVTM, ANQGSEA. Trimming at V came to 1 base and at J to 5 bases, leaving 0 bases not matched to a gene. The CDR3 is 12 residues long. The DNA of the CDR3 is TGCAGCGTTGAAGGACAGGGGACTGAAGCTTTCTTT. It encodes CSVEGQGTEAFF.

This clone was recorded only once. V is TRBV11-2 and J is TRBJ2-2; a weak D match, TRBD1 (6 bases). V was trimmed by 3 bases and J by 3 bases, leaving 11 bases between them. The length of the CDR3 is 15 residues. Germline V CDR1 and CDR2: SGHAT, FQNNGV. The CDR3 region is CASSLAGVDTGELFF. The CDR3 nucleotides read TGTGCCAGCAGCTTGGCAGGGGTCGACACCGGGGAGCTGTTTTTT.